A selection of T cell receptor beta chains follows, all from one sample in a study of blood T cell repertoires in COVID-19. Sequencing used immunoSEQ multiplex PCR; TCRdb keeps in-frame clones, though not all of them. The repertoire has about 160,000 clones, around 83% of them found once; the top ten carry 3.6%. Sequencing input: PBMCs or T cells enriched from blood (not recorded which). The source of these receptors is a woman aged 45-59 years in a cohort exposed to, infected with or recovered from COVID-19 (not recorded which). The CDR3 runs from the conserved cysteine through the conserved F or W. D genes are given only for firm matches. Some rows have no size entry. The others give once, few or many, or a class for an expanded clone.

>TRBJ2-3|NA|TRBD2|TRBV24-1
CATSLGGTVTDTQYF
TGTGCCACCTCACTCGGGGGGACGGTCACAGATACGCAGTATTTT
>TRBJ2-7|NA|TRBD1|TRBV7-6
CASSRKNGTGWSYEQYF
TGTGCCAGCAGCCGCAAGAACGGGACAGGGTGGTCCTACGAGCAGTACTTC
>TRBJ1-6|NA|TRBD1|TRBV7-3
CASSLNPGGNSPLHF
TGTGCCAGCAGCTTAAACCCAGGGGGGAATTCACCCCTCCACTTT
>TRBJ1-5|NA|NA|TRBV28
CASSLLSYGNQPQHF
TGTGCCAGCAGTTTACTAAGTTATGGCAATCAGCCCCAGCATTTT
>TRBJ1-2|NA|TRBD1|TRBV28
CATSETRTGTYGYTF
TGTGCCACCAGCGAAACTAGGACAGGGACCTATGGCTACACCTTC
>TRBJ1-1|few|NA|TRBV7-9
CASSLTDGEAFF
TGTGCCAGCAGTCTAACAGACGGTGAAGCTTTCTTT
>TRBJ2-3|NA|NA|TRBV21-1
CANDKNLKCREVGSDTQYF
TGTGCCAATGACAAAAACTTAAAGTGCAGGGAGGTTGGGTCCGATACGCAGTATTTT
>TRBJ1-6|NA|TRBD1|TRBV6-5
CASSPTGNNSPLHF
TGTGCCAGCAGTCCGACAGGGAATAATTCACCCCTCCACTTT
>TRBJ2-7|NA|NA|TRBV6-6
CASSDGSVYEQYF
TGTGCCAGCAGTGACGGGAGTGTCTACGAGCAGTACTTC
>TRBJ2-3|NA|TRBD1|TRBV11-2
CASSEPTGAATDTQYF
TGTGCCAGCAGCGAGCCGACAGGGGCAGCCACAGATACGCAGTATTTT
>TRBJ1-5|NA|TRBD1|TRBV19
CASSIGPGGYQPQHF
TGTGCCAGTAGTATCGGGCCAGGGGGCTATCAGCCCCAGCATTTT
>TRBJ1-4|NA|NA|TRBV21-1
CASSIQGQTPWVTNEKLFF
TGTGCCAGCAGCATTCAGGGCCAGACGCCCTGGGTGACTAATGAAAAACTGTTTTTT
>TRBJ2-7|many|NA|TRBV5-5
CASSFTGSSYEQYF
TGTGCCAGCAGCTTTACAGGGTCCTCCTACGAGCAGTACTTC
>TRBJ1-6|once|TRBD1|TRBV9
CASSAAGTGLPSPLHF
TGTGCCAGCAGCGCCGCCGGGACAGGACTCCCAAGTCCCCTCCACTTT
>TRBJ2-1|NA|NA|TRBV10-2
CASRERDINEQFF
TGCGCCAGCAGGGAGCGGGACATAAATGAGCAGTTCTTC
>TRBJ1-1|NA|NA|TRBV30
CARGTGDGGQPVFF
TGTGCCCGAGGAACAGGAGACGGGGGGCAACCGGTATTCTTT
>TRBJ2-4|NA|TRBD1|TRBV7-9
CASSPGQEMDKNIQYF
TGTGCCAGCAGCCCTGGACAGGAGATGGACAAAAACATTCAGTACTTC
>TRBJ2-3|NA|NA|TRBV28
CVRAEGDTQYF
TGTGTCAGGGCTGAGGGAGATACGCAGTATTTT
>TRBJ1-3|NA|NA|TRBV29-1
CSVGGGNTIYF
TGCAGCGTCGGCGGCGGAAACACCATATATTTT
>TRBJ1-1|NA|NA|TRBV7-3
CASSLNRRSAEAFF
TGTGCCAGCAGCTTAAATCGCCGGAGCGCTGAAGCTTTCTTT
>TRBJ1-3|NA|NA|TRBV5-6
CASSLTRANIAGNTIYF
TGTGCCAGCAGCCTGACCAGGGCCAATATTGCTGGAAACACCATATATTTT
>TRBJ1-3|NA|NA|TRBV28
CASSLDSGTGNTIYF
TGTGCCAGCAGTTTAGACTCCGGGACTGGAAACACCATATATTTT
>TRBJ1-3|NA|NA|TRBV4-2
CASSQDATQGGNTIYF
TGTGCCAGCAGCCAAGATGCGACACAGGGTGGAAACACCATATATTTT
>TRBJ2-7|NA|TRBD1|TRBV18
CASSAGQGAEQYF
TGTGCCAGCTCAGCGGGACAGGGGGCAGAGCAGTACTTC
>TRBJ2-2|NA|NA|TRBV12-3/TRBV12-4
CASSFRATGELFF
TGTGCCAGCAGTTTCAGGGCCACCGGGGAGCTGTTTTTT
>TRBJ1-2|NA|NA|TRBV5-1
CASSFTPGKDGYTF
TGCGCCAGCAGTTTCACCCCAGGGAAGGATGGCTACACCTTC
>TRBJ1-2|NA|TRBD1|TRBV28
CASSSGQGGYGYTF
TGTGCCAGCAGTTCGGGACAGGGAGGCTATGGCTACACCTTC
>TRBJ1-2|NA|NA|TRBV29-1
CSVGGQGSINYGYTF
TGCAGCGTTGGGGGGCAGGGGAGTATAAACTATGGCTACACCTTC
>TRBJ2-6|NA|NA|TRBV19
CASSTQSSGANVLTF
TGTGCCAGTAGTACACAGAGCTCTGGGGCCAACGTCCTGACTTTC
>TRBJ1-5|NA|NA|TRBV5-8
CASSRRGGGSNQPQHF
TGTGCCAGCAGCCGAAGGGGGGGCGGGAGCAATCAGCCCCAGCATTTT
>TRBJ2-3|few|TRBD2|TRBV4-1
CASSQTGGSNTQYF
TGCGCCAGCAGCCAAACGGGAGGGAGTAATACGCAGTATTTT